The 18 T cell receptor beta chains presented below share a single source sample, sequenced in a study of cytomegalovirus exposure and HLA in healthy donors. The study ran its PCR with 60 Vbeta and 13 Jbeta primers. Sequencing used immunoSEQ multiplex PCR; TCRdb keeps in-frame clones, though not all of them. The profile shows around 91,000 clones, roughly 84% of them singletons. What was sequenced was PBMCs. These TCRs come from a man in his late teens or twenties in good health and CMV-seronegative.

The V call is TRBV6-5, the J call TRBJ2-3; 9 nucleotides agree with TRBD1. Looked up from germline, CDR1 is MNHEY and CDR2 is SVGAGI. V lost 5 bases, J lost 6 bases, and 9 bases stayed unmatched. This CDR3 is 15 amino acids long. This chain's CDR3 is CASSRRTGARDTQYF. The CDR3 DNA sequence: TGTGCCAGCAGTCGAAGGACAGGGGCGCGGGATACGCAGTATTTT.

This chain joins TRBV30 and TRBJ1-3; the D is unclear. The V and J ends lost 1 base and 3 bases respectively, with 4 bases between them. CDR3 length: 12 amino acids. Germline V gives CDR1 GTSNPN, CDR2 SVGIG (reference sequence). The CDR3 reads CAWSAGGNTIYF. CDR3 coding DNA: TGTGCCTGGAGTGCCGGTGGAAACACCATATATTTT.

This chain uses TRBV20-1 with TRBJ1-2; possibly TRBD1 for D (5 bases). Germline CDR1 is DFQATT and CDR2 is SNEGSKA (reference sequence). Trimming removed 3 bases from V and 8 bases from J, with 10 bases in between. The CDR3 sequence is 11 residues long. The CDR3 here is CSARGGVGYTF. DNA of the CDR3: TGCAGTGCTAGGGGGGGGGTCGGCTACACCTTC.

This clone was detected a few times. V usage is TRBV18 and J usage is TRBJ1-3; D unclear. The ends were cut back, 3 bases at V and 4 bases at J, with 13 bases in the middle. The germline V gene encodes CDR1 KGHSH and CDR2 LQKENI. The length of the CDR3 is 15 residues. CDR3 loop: CASSPLNSIGNTIYF. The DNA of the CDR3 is TGTGCCAGCTCACCTCTGAACAGTATCGGAAACACCATATATTTT.

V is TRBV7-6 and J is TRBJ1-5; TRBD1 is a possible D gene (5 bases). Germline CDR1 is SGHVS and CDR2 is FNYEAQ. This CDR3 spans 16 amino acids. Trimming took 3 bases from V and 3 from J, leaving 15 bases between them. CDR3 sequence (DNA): TGTGCCAGCAGCTTGGGAGGTCCGGGGACCAATCAGCCCCAGCATTTT. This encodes CASSLGGPGTNQPQHF.

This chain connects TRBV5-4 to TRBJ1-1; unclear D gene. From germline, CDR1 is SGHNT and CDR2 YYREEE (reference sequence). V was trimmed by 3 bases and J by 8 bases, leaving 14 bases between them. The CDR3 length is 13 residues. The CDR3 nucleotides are TGTGCCAGCAGCTCCGCGAGAGATGCGGAAGCTTTCTTT. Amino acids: CASSSARDAEAFF.

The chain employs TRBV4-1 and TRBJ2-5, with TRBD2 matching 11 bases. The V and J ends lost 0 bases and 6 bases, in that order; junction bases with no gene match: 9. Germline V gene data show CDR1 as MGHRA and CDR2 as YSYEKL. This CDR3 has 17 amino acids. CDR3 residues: CASSQDFTSGSLKTQYF. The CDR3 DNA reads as TGCGCCAGCAGCCAAGATTTTACTAGCGGGAGCCTGAAGACCCAGTACTTC.

CDR3 amino acids: CASKRQENTGELFF. CDR3 sequence (DNA): TGCGCCAGCAAAAGACAGGAGAACACCGGGGAGCTGTTTTTT. The chain links TRBV10-2 to TRBJ2-2, with D tentatively TRBD1 (6 bases). V lost 7 bases and J lost 1, with 10 bases in between. The CDR3 extends over 14 amino acids. Germline values: CDR1 WSHSY, CDR2 SAAADI.

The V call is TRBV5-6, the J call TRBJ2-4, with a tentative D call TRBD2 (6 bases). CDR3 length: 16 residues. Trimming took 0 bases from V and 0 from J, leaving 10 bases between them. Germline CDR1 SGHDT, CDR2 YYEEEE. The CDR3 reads CASSLGRALAKNIQYF. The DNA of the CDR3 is TGTGCCAGCAGCTTGGGGAGGGCACTAGCCAAAAACATTCAGTACTTC.

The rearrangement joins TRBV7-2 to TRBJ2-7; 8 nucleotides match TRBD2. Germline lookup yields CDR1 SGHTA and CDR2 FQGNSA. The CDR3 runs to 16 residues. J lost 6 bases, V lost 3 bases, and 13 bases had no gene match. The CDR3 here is CASSLVGVAGPPEQYF. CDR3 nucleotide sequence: TGTGCCAGCAGCTTGGTGGGGGTAGCGGGACCACCCGAGCAGTACTTC.

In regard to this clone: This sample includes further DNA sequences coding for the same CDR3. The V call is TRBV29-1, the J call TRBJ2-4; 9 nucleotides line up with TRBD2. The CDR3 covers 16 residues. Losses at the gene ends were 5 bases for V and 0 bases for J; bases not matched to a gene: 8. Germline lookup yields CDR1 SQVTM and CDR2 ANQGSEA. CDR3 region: CSVNVAGAIAKNIQYF. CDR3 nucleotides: TGCAGCGTTAACGTAGCGGGGGCCATAGCCAAAAACATTCAGTACTTC.

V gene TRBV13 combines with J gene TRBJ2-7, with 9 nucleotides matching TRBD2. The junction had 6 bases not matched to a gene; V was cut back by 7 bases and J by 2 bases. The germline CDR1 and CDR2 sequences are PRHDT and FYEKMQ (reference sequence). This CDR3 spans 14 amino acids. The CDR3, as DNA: TGTGCCAGCAAATTTAGCGGGAGCCCCTACGAGCAGTACTTC. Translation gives CASKFSGSPYEQYF.

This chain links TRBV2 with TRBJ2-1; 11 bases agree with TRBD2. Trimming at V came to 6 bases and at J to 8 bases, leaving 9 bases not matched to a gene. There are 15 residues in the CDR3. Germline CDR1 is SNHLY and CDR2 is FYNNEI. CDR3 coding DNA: TGTGCCAGCAGAGAGCAGGCACTAGCGGGAGATGAGCAGTTCTTC. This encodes CASREQALAGDEQFF.

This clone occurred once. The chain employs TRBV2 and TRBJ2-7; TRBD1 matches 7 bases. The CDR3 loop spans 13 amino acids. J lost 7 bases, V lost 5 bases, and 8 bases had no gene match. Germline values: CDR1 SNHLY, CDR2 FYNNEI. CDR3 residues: CASSNRGSGEQYF. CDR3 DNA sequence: TGTGCCAGCAGTAACAGGGGATCGGGGGAGCAGTACTTC.

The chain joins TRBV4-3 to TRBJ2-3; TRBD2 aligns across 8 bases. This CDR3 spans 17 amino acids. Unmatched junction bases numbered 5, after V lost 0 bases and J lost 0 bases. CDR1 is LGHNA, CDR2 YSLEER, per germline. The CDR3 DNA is TGCGCCAGCAGCCAAGACCCATCTAGCGGGAGCACAGATACGCAGTATTTT. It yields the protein CASSQDPSSGSTDTQYF.

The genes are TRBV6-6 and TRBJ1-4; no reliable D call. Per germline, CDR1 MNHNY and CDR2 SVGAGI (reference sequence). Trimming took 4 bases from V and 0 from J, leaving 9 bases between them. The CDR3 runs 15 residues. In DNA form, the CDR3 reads TGTGCCAGCAGTTTAGCGGTTTCAACTAATGAAAAACTGTTTTTT. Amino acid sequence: CASSLAVSTNEKLFF.

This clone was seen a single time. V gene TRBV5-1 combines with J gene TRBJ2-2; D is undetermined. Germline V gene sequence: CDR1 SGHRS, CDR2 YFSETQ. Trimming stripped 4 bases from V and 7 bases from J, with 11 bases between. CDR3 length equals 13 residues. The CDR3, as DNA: TGCGCCAGCAGCGGCATTCTAGTCGGGGAGCTGTTTTTT. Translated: CASSGILVGELFF.

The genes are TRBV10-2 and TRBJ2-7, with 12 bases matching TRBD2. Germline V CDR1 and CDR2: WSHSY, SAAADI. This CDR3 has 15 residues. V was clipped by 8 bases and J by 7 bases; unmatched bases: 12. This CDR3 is CASGGSLAGGREQYF. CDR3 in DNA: TGCGCCAGCGGGGGATCACTAGCGGGAGGACGGGAGCAGTACTTC.